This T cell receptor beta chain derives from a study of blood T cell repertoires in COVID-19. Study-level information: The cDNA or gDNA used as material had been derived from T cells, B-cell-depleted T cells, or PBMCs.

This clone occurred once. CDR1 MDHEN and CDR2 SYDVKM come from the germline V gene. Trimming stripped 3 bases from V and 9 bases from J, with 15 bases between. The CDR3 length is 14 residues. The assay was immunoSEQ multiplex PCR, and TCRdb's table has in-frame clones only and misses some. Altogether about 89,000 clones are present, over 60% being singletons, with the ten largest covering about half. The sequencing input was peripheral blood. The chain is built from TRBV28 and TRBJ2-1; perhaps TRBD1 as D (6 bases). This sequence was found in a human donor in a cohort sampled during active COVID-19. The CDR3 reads CASSFPLRTVEQFF. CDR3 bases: TGTGCCAGCAGTTTTCCCCTCAGGACAGTTGAGCAGTTCTTC.